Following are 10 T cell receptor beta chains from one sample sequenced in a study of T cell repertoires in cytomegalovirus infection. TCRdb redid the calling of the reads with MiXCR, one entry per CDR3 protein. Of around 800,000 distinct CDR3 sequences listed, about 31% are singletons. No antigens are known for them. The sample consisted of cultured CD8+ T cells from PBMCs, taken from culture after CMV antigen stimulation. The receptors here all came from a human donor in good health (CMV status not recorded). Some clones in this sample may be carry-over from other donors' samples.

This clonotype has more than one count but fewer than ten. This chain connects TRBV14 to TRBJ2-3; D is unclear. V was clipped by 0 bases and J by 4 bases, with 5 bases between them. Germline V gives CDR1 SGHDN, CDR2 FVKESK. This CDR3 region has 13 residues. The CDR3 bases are TGTGCCAGCAGCCAAGAAGTCCCAGATACGCAGTATTTT. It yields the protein CASSQEVPDTQYF.

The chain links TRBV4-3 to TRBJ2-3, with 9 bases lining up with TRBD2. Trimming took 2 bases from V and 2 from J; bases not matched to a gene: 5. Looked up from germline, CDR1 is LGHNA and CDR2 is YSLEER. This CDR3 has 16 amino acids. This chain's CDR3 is CASSQNSGGDTDTQYF. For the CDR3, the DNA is TGCGCCAGCAGCCAAAATAGCGGGGGAGACACAGATACGCAGTATTTT.

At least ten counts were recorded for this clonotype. The CDR3 here is CASSTTSGVYNEQFF. CDR3 coding DNA: TGTGCCAGCAGCACGACTAGCGGGGTCTACAATGAGCAGTTCTTC. V gene TRBV12-3 or TRBV12-4 combines with J gene TRBJ2-1, with 11 bases lining up with TRBD2. CDR3 length equals 15 residues. V was pared by 6 bases and J by 3 bases, with 4 bases of the junction left unmatched.

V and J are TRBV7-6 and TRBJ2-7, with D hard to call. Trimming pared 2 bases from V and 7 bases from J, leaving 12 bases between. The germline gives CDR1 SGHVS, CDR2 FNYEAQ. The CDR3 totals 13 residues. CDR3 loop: CASSLYEMGEQYF. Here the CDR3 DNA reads TGTGCCAGCAGCTTATATGAGATGGGGGAGCAGTACTTC.

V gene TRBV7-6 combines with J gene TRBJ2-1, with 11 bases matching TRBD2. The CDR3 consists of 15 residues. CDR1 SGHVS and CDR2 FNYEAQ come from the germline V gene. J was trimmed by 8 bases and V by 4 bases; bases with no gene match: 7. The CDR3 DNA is TGTGCCAGCAGCTCCCGACTAGCGGGGAGAGATGAGCAGTTCTTC. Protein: CASSSRLAGRDEQFF.

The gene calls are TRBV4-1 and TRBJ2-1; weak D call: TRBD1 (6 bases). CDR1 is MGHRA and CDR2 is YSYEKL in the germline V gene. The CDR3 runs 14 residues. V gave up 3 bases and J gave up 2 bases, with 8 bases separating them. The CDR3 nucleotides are TGCGCCAGCAGCCAGAGGGGGACCTACAATGAGCAGTTCTTC. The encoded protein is CASSQRGTYNEQFF.

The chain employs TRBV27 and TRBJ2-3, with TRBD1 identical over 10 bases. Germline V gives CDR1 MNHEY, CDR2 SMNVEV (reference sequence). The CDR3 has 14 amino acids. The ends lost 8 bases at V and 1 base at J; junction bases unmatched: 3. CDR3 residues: CASAGTGGTDTQYF. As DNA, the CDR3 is TGTGCCAGCGCTGGGACAGGGGGCACAGATACGCAGTATTTT.

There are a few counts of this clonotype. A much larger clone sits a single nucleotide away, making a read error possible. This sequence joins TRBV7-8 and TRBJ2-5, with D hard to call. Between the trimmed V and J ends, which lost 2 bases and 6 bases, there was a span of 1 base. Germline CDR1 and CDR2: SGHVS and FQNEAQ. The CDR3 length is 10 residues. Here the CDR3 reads CASSLQTQYF. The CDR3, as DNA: TGTGCCAGCAGCTTACAGACCCAGTACTTC.

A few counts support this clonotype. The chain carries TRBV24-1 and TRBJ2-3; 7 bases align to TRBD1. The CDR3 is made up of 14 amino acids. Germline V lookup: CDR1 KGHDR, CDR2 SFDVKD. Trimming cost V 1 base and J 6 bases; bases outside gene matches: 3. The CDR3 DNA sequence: TGTGCCACCAGTGATTTTTTCAGGGGGGATACGCAGTATTTT. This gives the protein CATSDFFRGDTQYF.

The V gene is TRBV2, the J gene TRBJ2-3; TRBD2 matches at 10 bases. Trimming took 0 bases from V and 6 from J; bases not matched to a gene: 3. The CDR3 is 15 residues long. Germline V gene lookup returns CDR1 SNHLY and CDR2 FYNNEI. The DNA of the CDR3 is TGTGCCAGCAGTGAAGCTCCTAGCGGGGGTGATACGCAGTATTTT. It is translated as CASSEAPSGGDTQYF.